This T cell receptor (beta chain) was sequenced for a study of shared clonotypes between healthy human individuals (TCRdb year 2020). Study-level background: A couple of women and a few men aged 18 to 49 years were included in the cohort. Different laboratories and diverse techniques were used to prepare libraries and sequence TCR repertoires, to increase sequencing depth and limit assay-specific biases. Per donor, leukapheresis produced somewhere between about 0.85 and 10 billion PBMCs. To estimate repertoire size and how much clonotypes are shared between individuals, the study performed deep sequencing of blood TCR repertoires from 4 to 6 healthy adults. For each donor, CD4 naive and CD4 memory were each given three plates, CD8 naive was given two plates, and CD8 memory was given one plate.

Using the deep immunoSEQ assay, multiplex PCR amplified TCR CDR3 regions from genomic DNA. Genomic DNA extracted from each cell subset was distributed evenly over all wells of several immunoSEQ 96-well plates, and each plate served as one replicate. For sorted subsets, each replicate PCR was loaded with approximately 190 ng genomic DNA, equivalent to 25,000 to 30,000 T cell genomes. Purified libraries were measured with a Qubit 3.0 fluorometer, size-checked on a Bioanalyzer 2100, and measured again with the KAPA Library Quantification kit. Each immunoSEQ 96-well plate was sequenced on its own single-read 150-cycle Illumina NextSeq 550 flow cell. In the original analysis: The immunoSEQ output contained only junctional sequences without quality scores, so filtering could not match that applied to full-length reads. To assign V/J genes and CDR3, sequences were annotated using PyIR, a Python wrapper for IgBLAST v1.9, with IMGT germline references. Any read was removed if the V/J assignment was weak (E-value above 1e-6), the CDR3 was missing, or the read contained stop codons, out-of-frame junctions, or ambiguous translated residues. A V3J clonotype was defined by an identical inferred V gene, J gene, and CDR3 amino acid sequence. The percentage overlap between two repertoires was calculated by dividing the number of shared unique clonotypes by the size of the smaller repertoire. RTK rarefaction, the Chao1 estimator, and Recon v2.1 estimates of unobserved clonotypes were used to assess repertoire richness. Generation probabilities were computed with OLGA for all TCRbeta clonotypes obtained by the gDNA method from several donors. TCRdb limited this immuneACCESS table to in-frame rearrangements with V and J called. A share of clones is missing; checked studies link under half to unresolved V genes, and the rest is unexplained. V and J calls and clone size are copied from that table; D and trimming were computed from the DNA. The sample profile shows about 1.5 million clones; over 95% of them were found once. The top ten clones comprise more than 0.9% of the sample.

The full study reports these points: Because the study included a small number of donors, the genetic and exposure-history diversity represented was limited. Around 5.4% of naive CD4, 3.5% of naive CD8, roughly 2.4% of memory CD4, and 0.35% to 0.4% of memory CD8 clonotypes were shared across several donors. Even with the large sequencing depth, rarefaction of the sorted-subset datasets indicated that sequencing was incomplete. Sampling was restricted to blood, and TCR repertoires in tissue are likely to differ from TCR repertoires in blood. Compared with non-shared clonotypes, clonotypes shared by all four sorted-subset donors had higher generation probabilities. Pairwise subsampling indicated that sequencing depth was expected to affect the degree of clonotype sharing among donors. Larger estimated clonotype richness was generally found for naive subsets than for memory subsets.

With regard to this clone: Its antigen remains undetermined. Per-nucleotide qualities are absent, and no much larger clonotype sits a single base away.

Donors were healthy HIV-negative adults with no recently reported acute infections or vaccinations. Only Caucasian adults living in Nashville, Tennessee, USA were represented among the donors. CD4+ T cells were enriched through magnetic negative selection, after which naive cells were positively selected on CD45RA and the remaining negative fraction served as the memory subset. Blood was obtained by leukapheresis, after which PBMCs were separated by Ficoll-Histopaque density gradient centrifugation and cryopreserved in liquid nitrogen vapor phase. Analytical flow cytometry was used to check the purity and quantity of each magnetically sorted T cell population. Genomic DNA was isolated from every sorted fraction and measured by UV absorbance on a Nanodrop 2000c. The CDR3 runs 12 residues from the cysteine to the phenylalanine. The DNA shown is the 36-base CDR3, in frame from base 1. From the germline V gene, CDR1 is SGHNT and CDR2 is YENEEA. V sheds 5 bases and J sheds 7 bases, leaving 9 bases between their ends.

The TCR originated in a young man in good health. Sequenced sample: naive CD4+ T cells sorted from blood. Reading the label with the study, this specimen's cell subset or site is: CD45RA+ positively selected. The V and J genes are TRBV11-3 and TRBJ1-5; the D gene lacks a confident call. The CDR3 region reads CASSRTGQPQHF. The DNA reads as follows: TGTGCCAGCAGCCGCACTGGCCAGCCCCAGCATTTT. The full variable domain, with segments outside the CDR3 supplied by the reference TRBV11-3 and TRBJ1-5 proteins, appears as EAGVVQSPRYKIIEKKQPVAFWCNPISGHNTLYWYLQNLGQGPELLIRYENEEAVDDSQLPKDRFSAERLKGVDSTLKIQPAELGDSAVYLCASSRTGQPQHFGDGTRLSIL.